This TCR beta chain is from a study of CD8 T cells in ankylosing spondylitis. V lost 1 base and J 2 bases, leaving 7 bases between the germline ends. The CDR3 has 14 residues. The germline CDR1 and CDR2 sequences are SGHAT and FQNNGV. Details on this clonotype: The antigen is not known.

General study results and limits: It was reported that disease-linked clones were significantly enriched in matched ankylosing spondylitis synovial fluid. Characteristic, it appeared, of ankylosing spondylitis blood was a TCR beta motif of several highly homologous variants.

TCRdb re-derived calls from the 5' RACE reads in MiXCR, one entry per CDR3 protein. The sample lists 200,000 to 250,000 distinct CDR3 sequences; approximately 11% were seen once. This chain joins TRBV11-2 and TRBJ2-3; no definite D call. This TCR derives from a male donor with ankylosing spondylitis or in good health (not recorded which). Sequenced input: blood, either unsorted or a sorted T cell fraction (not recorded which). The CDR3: CASSLARFTDTQYF. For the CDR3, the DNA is TGTGCCAGCAGCTTAGCCAGATTCACAGATACGCAGTATTTT.